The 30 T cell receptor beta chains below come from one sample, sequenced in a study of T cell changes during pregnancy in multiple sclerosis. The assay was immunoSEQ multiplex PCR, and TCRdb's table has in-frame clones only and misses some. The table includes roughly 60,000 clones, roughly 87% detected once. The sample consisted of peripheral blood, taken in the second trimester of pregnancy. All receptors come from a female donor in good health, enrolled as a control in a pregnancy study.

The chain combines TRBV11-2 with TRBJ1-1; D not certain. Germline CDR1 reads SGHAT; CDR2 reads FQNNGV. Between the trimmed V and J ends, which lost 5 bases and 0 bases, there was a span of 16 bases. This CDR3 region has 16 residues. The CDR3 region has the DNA TGTGCCAGCAGCCAATTACGGGGAACTATGAACACTGAAGCTTTCTTT. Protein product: CASSQLRGTMNTEAFF.

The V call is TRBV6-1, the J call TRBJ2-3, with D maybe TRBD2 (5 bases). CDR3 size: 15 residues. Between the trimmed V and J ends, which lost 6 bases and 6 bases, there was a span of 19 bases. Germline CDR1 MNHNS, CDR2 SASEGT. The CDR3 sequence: CASSSSLEFWDTQYF. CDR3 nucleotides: TGTGCCAGCAGCTCCTCACTAGAGTTTTGGGATACGCAGTATTTT.

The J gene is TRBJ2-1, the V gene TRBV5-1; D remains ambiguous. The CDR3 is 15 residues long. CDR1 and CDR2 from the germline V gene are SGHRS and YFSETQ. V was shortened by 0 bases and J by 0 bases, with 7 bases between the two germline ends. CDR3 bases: TGCGCCAGCAGCTTGGGTGAGTCCTCCTACAATGAGCAGTTCTTC. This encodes CASSLGESSYNEQFF.

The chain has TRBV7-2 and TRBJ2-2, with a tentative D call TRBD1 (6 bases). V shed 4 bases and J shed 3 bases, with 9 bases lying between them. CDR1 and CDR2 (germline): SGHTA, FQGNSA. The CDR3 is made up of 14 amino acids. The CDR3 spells CASSSRTDTGELFF. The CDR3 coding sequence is TGTGCCAGCAGCTCACGGACAGACACCGGGGAGCTGTTTTTT.

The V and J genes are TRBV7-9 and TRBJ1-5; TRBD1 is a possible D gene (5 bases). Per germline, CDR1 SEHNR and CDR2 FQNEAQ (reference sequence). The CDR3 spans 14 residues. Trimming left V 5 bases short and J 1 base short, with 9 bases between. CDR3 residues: CASSPPGSNQPQHF. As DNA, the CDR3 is TGTGCCAGCAGCCCACCAGGGAGCAATCAGCCCCAGCATTTT. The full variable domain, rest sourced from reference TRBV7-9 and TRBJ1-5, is DTGVSQNPRHKITKRGQNVTFRCDPISEHNRLYWYRQTLGQGPEFLTYFQNEAQLEKSRLLSDRFSAERPKGSFSTLEIQRTEQGDSAMYLCASSPPGSNQPQHFGDGTRLSIL.

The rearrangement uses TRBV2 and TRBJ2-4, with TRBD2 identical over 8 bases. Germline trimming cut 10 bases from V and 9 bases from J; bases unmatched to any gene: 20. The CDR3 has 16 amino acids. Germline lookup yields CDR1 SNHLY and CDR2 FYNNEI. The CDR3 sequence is CATSESRGTRTFIQYF. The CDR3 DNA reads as TGTGCCACTTCAGAGTCCAGAGGGACTAGAACCTTCATTCAGTACTTC. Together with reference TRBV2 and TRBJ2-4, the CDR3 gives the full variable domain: EPEVTQTPSHQVTQMGQEVILRCVPISNHLYFYWYRQILGQKVEFLVSFYNNEISEKSEIFDDQFSVERPDGSNFTLKIRSTKLEDSAMYFCATSESRGTRTFIQYFGAGTRLSVL.

CDR3 protein: CASSARGADNSPLHF. CDR3 nucleotide sequence: TGCGCCAGCAGCGCCCGGGGGGCAGATAATTCACCCCTCCACTTT. The rearrangement uses TRBV5-1 and TRBJ1-6; D is perhaps TRBD1 (6 bases). The germline gives CDR1 SGHRS, CDR2 YFSETQ. The CDR3 is 15 residues long. V lost 4 bases and J lost 5, with 13 bases in between. The variable domain in full, completed from reference TRBV5-1 and TRBJ1-6, reads KAGVTQTPRYLIKTRGQQVTLSCSPISGHRSVSWYQQTPGQGLQFLFEYFSETQRNKGNFPGRFSGRQFSNSRSEMNVSTLELGDSALYLCASSARGADNSPLHFGNGTRLTVT.

The CDR3 loop reads CASSHGLAIYNEQFF. CDR3 DNA: TGTGCCAGCAGTCACGGACTAGCGATTTACAATGAGCAGTTCTTC. The chain joins TRBV27 to TRBJ2-1; 9 bases are shared with TRBD2. V was pared by 5 bases and J by 4 bases, with 6 bases of the junction left unmatched. In germline, CDR1 is MNHEY, CDR2 SMNVEV (reference sequence). The length of the CDR3 is 15 residues.

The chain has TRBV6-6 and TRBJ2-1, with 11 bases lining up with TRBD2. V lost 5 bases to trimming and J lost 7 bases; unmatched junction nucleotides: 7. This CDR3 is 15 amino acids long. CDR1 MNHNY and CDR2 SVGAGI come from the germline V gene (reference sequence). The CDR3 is CASSLLAGEWNEQFF. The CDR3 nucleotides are TGTGCCAGCAGTCTACTAGCGGGAGAGTGGAATGAGCAGTTCTTC.

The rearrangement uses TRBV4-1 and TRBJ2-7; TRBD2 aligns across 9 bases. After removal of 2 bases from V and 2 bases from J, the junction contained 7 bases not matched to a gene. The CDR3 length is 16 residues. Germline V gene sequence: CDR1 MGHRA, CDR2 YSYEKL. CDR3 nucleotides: TGCGCCAGCAGCCAATACCCTAGCGGGATTCCCTACGAGCAGTACTTC. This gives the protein CASSQYPSGIPYEQYF.

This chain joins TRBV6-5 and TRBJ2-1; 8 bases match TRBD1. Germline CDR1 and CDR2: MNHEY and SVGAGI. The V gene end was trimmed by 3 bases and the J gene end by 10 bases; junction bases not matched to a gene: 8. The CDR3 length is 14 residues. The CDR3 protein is CASSYWQGAREQFF. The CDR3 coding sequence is TGTGCCAGCAGTTATTGGCAGGGGGCGCGGGAGCAGTTCTTC.

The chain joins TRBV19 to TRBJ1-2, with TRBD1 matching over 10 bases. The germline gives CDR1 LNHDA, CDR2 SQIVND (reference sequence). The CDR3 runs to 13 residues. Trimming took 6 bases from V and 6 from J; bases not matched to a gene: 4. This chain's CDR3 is CASRDRGANGYTF. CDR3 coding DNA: TGTGCCAGTAGGGACAGGGGGGCCAATGGCTACACCTTC.

The CDR3 reads CASSPKNTEAFF. CDR3 DNA: TGTGCCAGCTCTCCCAAGAACACTGAAGCTTTCTTT. The chain recombines TRBV18 with TRBJ1-1; D gene unclear. CDR1 and CDR2 from the germline V gene are KGHSH and LQKENI. Between the trimmed V and J ends, which lost 6 bases and 1 base, there was a span of 6 bases. This CDR3 spans 12 amino acids.

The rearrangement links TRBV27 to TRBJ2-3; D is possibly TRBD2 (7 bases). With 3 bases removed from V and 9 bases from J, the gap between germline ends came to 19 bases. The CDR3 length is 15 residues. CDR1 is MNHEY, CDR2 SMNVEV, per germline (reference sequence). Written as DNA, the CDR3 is TGTGCCAGCAGTTTTAGGGGGAGGGCAGACCGAACGCAGTATTTT. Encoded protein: CASSFRGRADRTQYF.

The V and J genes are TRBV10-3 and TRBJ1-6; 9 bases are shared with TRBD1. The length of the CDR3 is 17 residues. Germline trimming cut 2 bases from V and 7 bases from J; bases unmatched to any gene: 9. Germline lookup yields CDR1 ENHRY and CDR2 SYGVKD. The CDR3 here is CAISEAIQGAKNSPLHF. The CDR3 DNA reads TGTGCCATCAGTGAGGCCATACAGGGGGCCAAGAATTCACCCCTCCACTTT.

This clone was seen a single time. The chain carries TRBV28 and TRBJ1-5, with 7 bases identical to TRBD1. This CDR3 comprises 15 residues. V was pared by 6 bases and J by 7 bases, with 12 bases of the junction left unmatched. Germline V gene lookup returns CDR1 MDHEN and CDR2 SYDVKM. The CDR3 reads CASRPDRERIQPQHF. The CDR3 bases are TGTGCCAGCAGACCAGACAGGGAGAGGATCCAGCCCCAGCATTTT.

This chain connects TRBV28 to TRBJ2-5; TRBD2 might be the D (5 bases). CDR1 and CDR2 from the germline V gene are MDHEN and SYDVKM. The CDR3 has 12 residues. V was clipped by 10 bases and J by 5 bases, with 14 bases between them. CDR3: CATDWGAETQYF. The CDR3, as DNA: TGTGCCACCGACTGGGGAGCGGAGACCCAGTACTTC. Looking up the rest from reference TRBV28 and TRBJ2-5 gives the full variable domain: DVKVTQSSRYLVKRTGEKVFLECVQDMDHENMFWYRQDPGLGLRLIYFSYDVKMKEKGDIPEGYSVSREKKERFSLILESASTNQTSMYLCATDWGAETQYFGPGTRLLVL.

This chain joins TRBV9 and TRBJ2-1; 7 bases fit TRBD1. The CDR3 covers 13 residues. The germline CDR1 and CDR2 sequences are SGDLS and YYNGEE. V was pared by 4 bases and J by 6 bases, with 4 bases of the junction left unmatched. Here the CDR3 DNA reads TGTGCCAGCAGCCGTGGACAGGCCAATGAGCAGTTCTTC. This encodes CASSRGQANEQFF.

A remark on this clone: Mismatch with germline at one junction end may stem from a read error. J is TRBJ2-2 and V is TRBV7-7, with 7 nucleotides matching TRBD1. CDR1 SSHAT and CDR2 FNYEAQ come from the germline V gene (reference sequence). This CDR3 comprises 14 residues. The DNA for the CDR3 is TGTGCTAGCAGCTGGGGACAGACCACCGGGGAGCTGTTTTTT. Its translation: CASSWGQTTGELFF.

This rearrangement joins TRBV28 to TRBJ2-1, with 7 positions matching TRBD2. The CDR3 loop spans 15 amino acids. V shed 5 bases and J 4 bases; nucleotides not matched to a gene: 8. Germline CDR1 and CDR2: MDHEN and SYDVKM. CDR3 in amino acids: CASSLEVGGYNEQFF. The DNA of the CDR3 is TGTGCCAGCAGTCTCGAGGTGGGGGGGTACAATGAGCAGTTCTTC.

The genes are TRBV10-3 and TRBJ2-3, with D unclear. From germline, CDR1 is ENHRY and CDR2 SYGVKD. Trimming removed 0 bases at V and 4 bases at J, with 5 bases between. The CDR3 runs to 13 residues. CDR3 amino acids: CAISESVADTQYF. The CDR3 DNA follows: TGTGCCATCAGTGAGTCGGTAGCAGATACGCAGTATTTT.

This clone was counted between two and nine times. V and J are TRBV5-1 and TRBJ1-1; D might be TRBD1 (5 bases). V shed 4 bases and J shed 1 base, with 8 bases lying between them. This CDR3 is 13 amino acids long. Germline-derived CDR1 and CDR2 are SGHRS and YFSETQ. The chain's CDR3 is CASSPGQNTEAFF. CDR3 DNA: TGCGCCAGCAGCCCCGGACAGAACACTGAAGCTTTCTTT.

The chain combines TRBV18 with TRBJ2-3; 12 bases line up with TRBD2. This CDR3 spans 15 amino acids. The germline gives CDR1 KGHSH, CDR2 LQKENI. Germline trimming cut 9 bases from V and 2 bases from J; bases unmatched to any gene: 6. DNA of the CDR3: TGTGCCAGGCGACTAGCGGGGGCGTACACAGATACGCAGTATTTT. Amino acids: CARRLAGAYTDTQYF.

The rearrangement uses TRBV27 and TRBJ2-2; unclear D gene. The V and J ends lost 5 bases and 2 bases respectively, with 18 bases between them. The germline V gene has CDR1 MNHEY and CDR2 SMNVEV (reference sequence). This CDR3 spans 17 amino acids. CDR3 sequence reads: CASSPRWQDVNTGELFF. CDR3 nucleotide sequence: TGTGCCAGCAGTCCCCGATGGCAGGATGTTAACACCGGGGAGCTGTTTTTT.

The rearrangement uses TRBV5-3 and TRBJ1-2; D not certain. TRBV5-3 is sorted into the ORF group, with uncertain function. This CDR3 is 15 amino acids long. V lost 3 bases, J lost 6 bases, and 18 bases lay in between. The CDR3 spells CARSWEASLENGYTF. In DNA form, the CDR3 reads TGTGCCAGAAGCTGGGAGGCTTCGTTAGAGAATGGCTACACCTTC.

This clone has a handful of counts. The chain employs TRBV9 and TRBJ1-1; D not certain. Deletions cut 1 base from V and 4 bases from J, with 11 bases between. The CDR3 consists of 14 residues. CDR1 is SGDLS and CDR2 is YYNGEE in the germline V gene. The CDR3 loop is CASSVSGEGTEAFF. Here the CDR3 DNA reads TGTGCCAGCAGCGTATCCGGAGAAGGCACTGAAGCTTTCTTT.

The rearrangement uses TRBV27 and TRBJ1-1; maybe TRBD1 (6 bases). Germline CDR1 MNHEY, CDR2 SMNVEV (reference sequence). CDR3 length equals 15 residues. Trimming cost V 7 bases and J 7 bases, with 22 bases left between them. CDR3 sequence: CASKFTRQAADEAFF. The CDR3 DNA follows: TGTGCCAGCAAATTCACCCGACAGGCGGCAGATGAAGCTTTCTTT.

The DNA for the CDR3 is TGTGCCAGCAGCCCCCGGACACTTTACGAGCAGTACTTC. It specifies CASSPRTLYEQYF. The chain is built from TRBV11-2 and TRBJ2-7, with a tentative D call TRBD1 (5 bases). The CDR3 length is 13 residues. Trimming cost V 5 bases and J 4 bases, with 12 bases left between them. Germline CDR1 SGHAT, CDR2 FQNNGV.

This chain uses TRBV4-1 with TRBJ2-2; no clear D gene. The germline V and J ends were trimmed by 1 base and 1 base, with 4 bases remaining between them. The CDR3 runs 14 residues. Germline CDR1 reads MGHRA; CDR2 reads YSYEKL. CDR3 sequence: CASSQAGNTGELFF. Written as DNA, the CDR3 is TGCGCCAGCAGCCAAGCAGGGAACACCGGGGAGCTGTTTTTT.

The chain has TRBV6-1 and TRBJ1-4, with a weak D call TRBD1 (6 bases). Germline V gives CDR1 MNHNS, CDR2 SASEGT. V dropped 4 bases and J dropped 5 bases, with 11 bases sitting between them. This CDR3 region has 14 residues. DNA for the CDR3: TGTGCCAGCAGTGTGGGGGGGGCGAATGAAAAACTGTTTTTT. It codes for CASSVGGANEKLFF.